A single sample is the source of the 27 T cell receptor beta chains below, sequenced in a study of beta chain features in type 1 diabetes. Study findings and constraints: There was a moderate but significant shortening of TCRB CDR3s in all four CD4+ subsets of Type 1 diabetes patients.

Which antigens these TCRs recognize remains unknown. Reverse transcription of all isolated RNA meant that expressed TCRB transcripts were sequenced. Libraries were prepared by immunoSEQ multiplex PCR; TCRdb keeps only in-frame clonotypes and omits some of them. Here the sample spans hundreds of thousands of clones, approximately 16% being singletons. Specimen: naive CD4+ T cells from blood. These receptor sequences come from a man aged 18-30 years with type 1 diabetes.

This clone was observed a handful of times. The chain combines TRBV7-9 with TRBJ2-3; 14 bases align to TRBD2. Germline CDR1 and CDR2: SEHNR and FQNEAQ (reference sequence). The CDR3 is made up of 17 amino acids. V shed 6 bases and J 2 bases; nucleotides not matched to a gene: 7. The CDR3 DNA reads TGTGCCAGCAGTCAAAGGGGACTAGCGGGGGCCACAGATACGCAGTATTTT. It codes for CASSQRGLAGATDTQYF. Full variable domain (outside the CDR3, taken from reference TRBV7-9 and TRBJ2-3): DTGVSQNPRHKITKRGQNVTFRCDPISEHNRLYWYRQTLGQGPEFLTYFQNEAQLEKSRLLSDRFSAERPKGSFSTLEIQRTEQGDSAMYLCASSQRGLAGATDTQYFGPGTRLTVL.

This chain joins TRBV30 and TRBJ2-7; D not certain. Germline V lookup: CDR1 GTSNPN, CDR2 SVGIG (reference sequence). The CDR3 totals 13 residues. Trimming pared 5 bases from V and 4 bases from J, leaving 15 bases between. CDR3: CAWGPLSLYEQYF. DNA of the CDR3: TGTGCCTGGGGCCCTTTGTCGCTTTACGAGCAGTACTTC.

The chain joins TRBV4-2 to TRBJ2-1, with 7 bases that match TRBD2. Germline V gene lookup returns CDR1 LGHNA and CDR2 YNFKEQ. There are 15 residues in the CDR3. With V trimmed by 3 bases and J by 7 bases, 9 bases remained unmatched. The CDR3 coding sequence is TGTGCCAGCAGCCAGGTACTAGCGAGAAGAAATGAGCAGTTCTTC. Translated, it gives CASSQVLARRNEQFF.

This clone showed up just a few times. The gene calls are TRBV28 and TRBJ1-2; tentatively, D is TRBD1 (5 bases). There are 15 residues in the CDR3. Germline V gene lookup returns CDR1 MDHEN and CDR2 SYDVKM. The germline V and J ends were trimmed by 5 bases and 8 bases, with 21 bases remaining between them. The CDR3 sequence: CASSPPAGRWRGYTF. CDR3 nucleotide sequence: TGTGCCAGCAGTCCCCCAGCAGGGCGGTGGAGAGGCTACACCTTC.

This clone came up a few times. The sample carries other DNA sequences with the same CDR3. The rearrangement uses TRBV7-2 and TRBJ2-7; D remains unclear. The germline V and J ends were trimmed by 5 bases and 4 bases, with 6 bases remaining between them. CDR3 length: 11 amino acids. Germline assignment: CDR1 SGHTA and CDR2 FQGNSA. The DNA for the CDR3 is TGTGCCAGCAGCCCAGGATACGAGCAGTACTTC. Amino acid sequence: CASSPGYEQYF. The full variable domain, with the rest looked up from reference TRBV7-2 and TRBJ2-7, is GAGVSQSPSNKVTEKGKDVELRCDPISGHTALYWYRQSLGQGLEFLIYFQGNSAPDKSGLPSDRFSAERTGGSVSTLTIQRTQQEDSAVYLCASSPGYEQYFGPGTRLTVT.

The CDR3 nucleotides are TGTGCCAGCAGCCAAATGACAGGAACCTACGAGCAGTACTTC. This gives the protein CASSQMTGTYEQYF. The rearrangement links TRBV4-2 to TRBJ2-7; D possibly corresponds to TRBD1 (6 bases). The CDR3 is 14 residues long. Germline CDR1 and CDR2: LGHNA and YNFKEQ. Trimming cost V 2 bases and J 2 bases, with 10 bases left between them.

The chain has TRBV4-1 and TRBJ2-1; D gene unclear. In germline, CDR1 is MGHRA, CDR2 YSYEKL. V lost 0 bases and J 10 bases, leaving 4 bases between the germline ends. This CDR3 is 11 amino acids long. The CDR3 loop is CASSQDREQFF. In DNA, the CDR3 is TGCGCCAGCAGCCAAGATAGAGAGCAGTTCTTC.

In DNA, the CDR3 is TGTGCCAGCAGCTTTGACAGGGGGCTCCAGACCCAGTACTTC. Protein sequence: CASSFDRGLQTQYF. The chain links TRBV7-2 to TRBJ2-5; TRBD1 agrees at 10 bases. The trim removed 3 bases at V and 6 bases at J, leaving 4 bases unmatched. The CDR3 length is 14 residues. The germline V gene has CDR1 SGHTA and CDR2 FQGNSA.

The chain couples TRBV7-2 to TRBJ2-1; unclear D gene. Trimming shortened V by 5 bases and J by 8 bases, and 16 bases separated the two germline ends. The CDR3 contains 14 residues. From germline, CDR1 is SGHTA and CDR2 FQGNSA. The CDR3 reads CASSRDNGRDEQFF. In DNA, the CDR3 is TGTGCCAGCAGCCGCGACAACGGTAGAGATGAGCAGTTCTTC.

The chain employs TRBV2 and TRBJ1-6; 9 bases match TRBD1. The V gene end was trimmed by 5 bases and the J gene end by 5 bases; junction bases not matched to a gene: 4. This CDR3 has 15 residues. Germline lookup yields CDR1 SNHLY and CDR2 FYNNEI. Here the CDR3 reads CASSSQGAHNSPLHF. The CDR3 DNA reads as TGTGCCAGCAGTTCACAGGGGGCGCATAATTCACCCCTCCACTTT.

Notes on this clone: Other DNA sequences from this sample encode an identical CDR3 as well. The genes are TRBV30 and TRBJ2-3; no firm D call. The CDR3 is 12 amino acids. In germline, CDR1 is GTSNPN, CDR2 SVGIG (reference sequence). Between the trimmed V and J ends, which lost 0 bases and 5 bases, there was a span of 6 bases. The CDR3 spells CAWSVTRDTQYF. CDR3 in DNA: TGTGCCTGGAGTGTAACGCGAGATACGCAGTATTTT.

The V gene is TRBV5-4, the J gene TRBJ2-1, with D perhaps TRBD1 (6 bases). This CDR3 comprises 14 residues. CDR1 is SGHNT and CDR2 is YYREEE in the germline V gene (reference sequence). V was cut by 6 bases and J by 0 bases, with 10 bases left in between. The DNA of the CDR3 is TGTGCCAGCACGGTCAGGGGCTCCTACAATGAGCAGTTCTTC. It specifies CASTVRGSYNEQFF.

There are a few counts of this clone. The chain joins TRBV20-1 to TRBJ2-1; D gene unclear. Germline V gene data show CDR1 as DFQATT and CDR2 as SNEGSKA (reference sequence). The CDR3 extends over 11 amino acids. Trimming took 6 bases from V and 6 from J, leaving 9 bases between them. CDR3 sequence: CSAQTRNEQFF. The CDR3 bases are TGCAGTGCACAGACACGCAATGAGCAGTTCTTC.

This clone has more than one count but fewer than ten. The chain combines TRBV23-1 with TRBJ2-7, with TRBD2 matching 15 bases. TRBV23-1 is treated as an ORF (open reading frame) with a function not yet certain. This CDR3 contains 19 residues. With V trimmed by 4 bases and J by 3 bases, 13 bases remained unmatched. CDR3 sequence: CASSPIGLAGGADYYEQYF. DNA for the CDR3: TGCGCCAGCAGTCCCATCGGACTAGCGGGGGGGGCCGACTACTACGAGCAGTACTTC.

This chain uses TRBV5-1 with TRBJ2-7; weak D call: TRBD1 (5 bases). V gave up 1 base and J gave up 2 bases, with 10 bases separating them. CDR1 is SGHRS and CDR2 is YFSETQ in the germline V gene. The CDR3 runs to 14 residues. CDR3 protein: CASSLPDSTYEQYF. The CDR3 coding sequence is TGCGCCAGCAGCTTGCCCGACAGCACCTACGAGCAGTACTTC.

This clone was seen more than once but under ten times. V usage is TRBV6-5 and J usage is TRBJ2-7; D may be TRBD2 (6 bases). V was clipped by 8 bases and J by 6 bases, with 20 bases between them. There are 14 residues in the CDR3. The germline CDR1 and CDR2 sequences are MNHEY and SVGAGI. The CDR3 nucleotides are TGTGCCAGCGGGGCTCGGGAGTCCTCCGGCGAGCAGTACTTC. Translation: CASGARESSGEQYF.

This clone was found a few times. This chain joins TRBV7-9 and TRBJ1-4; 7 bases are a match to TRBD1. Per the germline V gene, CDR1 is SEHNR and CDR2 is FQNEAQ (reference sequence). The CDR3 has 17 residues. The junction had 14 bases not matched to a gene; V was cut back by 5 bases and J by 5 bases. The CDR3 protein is CASSEGDSPEGNEKLFF. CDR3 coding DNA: TGTGCCAGCAGCGAGGGGGACAGTCCCGAGGGGAATGAAAAACTGTTTTTT.

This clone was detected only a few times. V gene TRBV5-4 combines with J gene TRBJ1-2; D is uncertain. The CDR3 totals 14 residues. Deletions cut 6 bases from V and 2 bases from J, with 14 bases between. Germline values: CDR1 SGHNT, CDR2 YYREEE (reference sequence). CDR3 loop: CASNAFGGNYGYTF. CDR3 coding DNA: TGTGCCAGCAACGCATTCGGAGGAAACTATGGCTACACCTTC.

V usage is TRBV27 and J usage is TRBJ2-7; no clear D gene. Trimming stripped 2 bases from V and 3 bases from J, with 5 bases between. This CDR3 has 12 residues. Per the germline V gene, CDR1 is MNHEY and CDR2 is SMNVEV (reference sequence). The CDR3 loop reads CASSLLGYEQYF. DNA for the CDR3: TGTGCCAGCAGTTTACTCGGCTACGAGCAGTACTTC.

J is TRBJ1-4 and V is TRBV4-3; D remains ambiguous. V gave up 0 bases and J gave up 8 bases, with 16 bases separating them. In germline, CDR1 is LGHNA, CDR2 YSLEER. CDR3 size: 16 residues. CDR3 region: CASSQEPPQRQEKLFF. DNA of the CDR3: TGCGCCAGCAGCCAAGAACCCCCCCAACGTCAGGAAAAACTGTTTTTT.

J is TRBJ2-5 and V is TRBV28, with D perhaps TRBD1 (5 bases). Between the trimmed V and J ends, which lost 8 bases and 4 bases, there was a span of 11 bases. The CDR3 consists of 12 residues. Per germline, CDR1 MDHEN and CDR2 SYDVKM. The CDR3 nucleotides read TGTGCCAGCTCAGGGATGGGAGAGACCCAGTACTTC. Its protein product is CASSGMGETQYF. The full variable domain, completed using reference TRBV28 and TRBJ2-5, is DVKVTQSSRYLVKRTGEKVFLECVQDMDHENMFWYRQDPGLGLRLIYFSYDVKMKEKGDIPEGYSVSREKKERFSLILESASTNQTSMYLCASSGMGETQYFGPGTRLLVL.

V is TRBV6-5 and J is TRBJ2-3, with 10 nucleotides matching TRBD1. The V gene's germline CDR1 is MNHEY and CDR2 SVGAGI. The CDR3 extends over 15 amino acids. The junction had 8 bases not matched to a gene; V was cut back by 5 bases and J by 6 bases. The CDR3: CASSPSGTGDDTQYF. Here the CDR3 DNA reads TGTGCCAGCAGTCCCTCCGGGACAGGGGACGATACGCAGTATTTT.

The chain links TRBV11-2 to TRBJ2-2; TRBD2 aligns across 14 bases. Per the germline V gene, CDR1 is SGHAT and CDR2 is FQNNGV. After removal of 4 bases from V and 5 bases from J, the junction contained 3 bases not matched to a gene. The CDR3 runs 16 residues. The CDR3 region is CASSSGLAGVTGELFF. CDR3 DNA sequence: TGTGCCAGCAGCTCGGGACTAGCGGGAGTAACCGGGGAGCTGTTTTTT.

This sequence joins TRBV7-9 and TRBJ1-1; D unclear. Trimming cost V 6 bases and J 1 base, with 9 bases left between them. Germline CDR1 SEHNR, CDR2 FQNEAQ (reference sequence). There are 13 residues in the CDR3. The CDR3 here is CASRPTRNTEAFF. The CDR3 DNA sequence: TGTGCCAGCAGACCAACTAGGAACACTGAAGCTTTCTTT.

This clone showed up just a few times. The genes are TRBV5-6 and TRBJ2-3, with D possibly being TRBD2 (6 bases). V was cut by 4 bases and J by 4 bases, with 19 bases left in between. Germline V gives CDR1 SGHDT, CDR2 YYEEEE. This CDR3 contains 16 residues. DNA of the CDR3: TGTGCCAGCAGCCCCCTCCCCGGAGGGTATCCAGATACGCAGTATTTT. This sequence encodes CASSPLPGGYPDTQYF.

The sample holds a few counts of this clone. The CDR3 DNA follows: TGTGCCAGTAGTATAGATCGATCCCAGCGGAATGAGCAGTTCTTC. Protein sequence: CASSIDRSQRNEQFF. The chain uses TRBV19 and TRBJ2-1, with D perhaps matching TRBD2 (5 bases). CDR3 size: 15 residues. V was cut by 0 bases and J by 7 bases, with 13 bases left in between. Germline values: CDR1 LNHDA, CDR2 SQIVND (reference sequence).

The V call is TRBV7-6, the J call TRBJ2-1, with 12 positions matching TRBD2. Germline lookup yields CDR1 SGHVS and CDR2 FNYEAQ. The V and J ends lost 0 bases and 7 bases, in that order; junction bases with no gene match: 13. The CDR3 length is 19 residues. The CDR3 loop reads CASSLARNTTSGSRNEQFF. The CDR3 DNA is TGTGCCAGCAGCTTAGCGCGAAATACGACTAGCGGGAGTAGGAATGAGCAGTTCTTC.